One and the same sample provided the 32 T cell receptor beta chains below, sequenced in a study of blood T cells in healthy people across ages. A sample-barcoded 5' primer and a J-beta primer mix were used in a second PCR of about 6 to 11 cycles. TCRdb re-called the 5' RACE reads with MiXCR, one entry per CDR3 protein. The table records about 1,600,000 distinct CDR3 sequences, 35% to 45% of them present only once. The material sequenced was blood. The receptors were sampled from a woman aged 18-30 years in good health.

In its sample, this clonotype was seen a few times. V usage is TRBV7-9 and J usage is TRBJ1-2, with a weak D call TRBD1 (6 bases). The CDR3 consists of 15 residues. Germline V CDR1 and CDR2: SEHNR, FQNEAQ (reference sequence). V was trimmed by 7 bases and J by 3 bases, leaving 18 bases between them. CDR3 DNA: TGTGCCAGCACCCAACTGGCAGGGGCGGACTATGGCTACACCTTC. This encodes CASTQLAGADYGYTF.

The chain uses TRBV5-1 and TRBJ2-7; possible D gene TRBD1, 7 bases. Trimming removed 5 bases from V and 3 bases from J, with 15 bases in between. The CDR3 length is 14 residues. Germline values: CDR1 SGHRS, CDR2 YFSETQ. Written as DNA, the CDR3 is TGCGCCAGCAGTGCCGGAGGGGGCGACTACGAGCAGTACTTC. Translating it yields CASSAGGGDYEQYF.

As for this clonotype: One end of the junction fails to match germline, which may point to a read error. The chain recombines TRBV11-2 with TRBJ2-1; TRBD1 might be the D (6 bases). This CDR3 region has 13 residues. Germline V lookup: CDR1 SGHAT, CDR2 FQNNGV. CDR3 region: CASTRTVYNEQNF. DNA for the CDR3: TGTGCCAGCACCCGGACAGTTTACAATGAGCAGAACTTC. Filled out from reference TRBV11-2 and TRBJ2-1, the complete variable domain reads EAGVAQSPRYKIIEKRQSVAFWCNPISGHATLYWYQQILGQGPKLLIQFQNNGVVDDSQLPKDRFSAERLKGVDSTLKIQPAKLEDSAVYLCASTRTVYNEQNFGPGTRLTVL.

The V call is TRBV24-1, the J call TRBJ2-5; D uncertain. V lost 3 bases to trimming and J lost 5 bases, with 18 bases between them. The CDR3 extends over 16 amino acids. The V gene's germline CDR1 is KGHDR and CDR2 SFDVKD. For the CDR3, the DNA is TGTGCCACCAGTGATGGGGTCGGAGTTCGAGGTGAGACCCAGTACTTC. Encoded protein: CATSDGVGVRGETQYF.

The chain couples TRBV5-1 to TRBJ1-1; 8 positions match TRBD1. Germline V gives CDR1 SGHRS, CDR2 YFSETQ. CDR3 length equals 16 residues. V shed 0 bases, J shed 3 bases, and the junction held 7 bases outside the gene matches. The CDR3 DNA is TGCGCCAGCAGCTTGGATGGGACAGGTGCTTACACTGAAGCTTTCTTT. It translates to CASSLDGTGAYTEAFF.

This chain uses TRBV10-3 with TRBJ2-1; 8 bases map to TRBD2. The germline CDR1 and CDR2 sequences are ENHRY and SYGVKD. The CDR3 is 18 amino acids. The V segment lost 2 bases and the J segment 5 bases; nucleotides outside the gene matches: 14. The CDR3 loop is CAISEPRGSGRSHNEQFF. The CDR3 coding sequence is TGTGCCATCAGTGAGCCCCGGGGCAGCGGGAGATCTCACAATGAGCAGTTCTTC.

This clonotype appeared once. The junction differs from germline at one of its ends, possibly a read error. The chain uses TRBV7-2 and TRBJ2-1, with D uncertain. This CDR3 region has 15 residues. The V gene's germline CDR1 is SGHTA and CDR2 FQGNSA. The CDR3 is CASSSQVGPYNDQFF. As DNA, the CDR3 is TGTGCCAGCAGCTCCCAGGTTGGCCCCTACAATGATCAGTTCTTC.

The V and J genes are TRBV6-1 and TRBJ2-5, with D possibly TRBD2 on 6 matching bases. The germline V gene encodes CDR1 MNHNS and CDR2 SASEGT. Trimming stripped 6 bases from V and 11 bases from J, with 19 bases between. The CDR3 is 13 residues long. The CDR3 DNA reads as TGTGCCAGCAGGGAGGGAGCGTCGGTCGGGCAGTACTTC. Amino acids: CASREGASVGQYF.

Here the CDR3 DNA reads TGTGCCAGCAAGGGTCGGACAGCAGAGTATGAGCAGTACTTC. It encodes CASKGRTAEYEQYF. The chain employs TRBV6-6 and TRBJ2-7; TRBD1 might be the D (6 bases). This CDR3 contains 14 residues. Germline CDR1 and CDR2: MNHNY and SVGAGI (reference sequence). V lost 7 bases and J 7 bases, leaving 20 bases between the germline ends.

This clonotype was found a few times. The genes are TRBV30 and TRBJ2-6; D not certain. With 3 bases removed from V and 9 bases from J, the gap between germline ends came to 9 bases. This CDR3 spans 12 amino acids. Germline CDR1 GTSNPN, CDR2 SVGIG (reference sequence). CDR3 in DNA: TGTGCCTGGAGGGTCGGATACAACGTCCTGACTTTC. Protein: CAWRVGYNVLTF.

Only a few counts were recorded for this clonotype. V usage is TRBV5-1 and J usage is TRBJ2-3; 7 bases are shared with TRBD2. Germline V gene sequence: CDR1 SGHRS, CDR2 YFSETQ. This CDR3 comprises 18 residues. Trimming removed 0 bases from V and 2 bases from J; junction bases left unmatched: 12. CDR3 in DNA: TGCGCCAGCAGCTTGGCCCTGACCCCGGGAGGACCCACAGATACGCAGTATTTT. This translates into CASSLALTPGGPTDTQYF.

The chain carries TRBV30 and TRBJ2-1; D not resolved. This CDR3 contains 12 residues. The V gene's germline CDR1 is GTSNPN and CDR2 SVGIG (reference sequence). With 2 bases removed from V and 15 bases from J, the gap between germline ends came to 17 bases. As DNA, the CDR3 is TGTGCCTGGAGTTCCATGGGTTCCTACCGGTTCTTC. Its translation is CAWSSMGSYRFF.

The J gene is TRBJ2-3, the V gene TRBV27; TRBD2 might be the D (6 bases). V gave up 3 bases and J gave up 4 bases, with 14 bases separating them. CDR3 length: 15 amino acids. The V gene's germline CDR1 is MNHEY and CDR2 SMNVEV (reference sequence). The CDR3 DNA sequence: TGTGCCAGCAGTTTGGAGGGAGACTCAGCAGATACGCAGTATTTT. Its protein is CASSLEGDSADTQYF.

The CDR3 sequence: CASSPGTGVNGYTF. The CDR3 nucleotides read TGTGCCAGCAGCCCTGGGACAGGGGTGAATGGCTACACCTTC. The chain couples TRBV7-6 to TRBJ1-2, with 10 bases fitting TRBD1. In germline, CDR1 is SGHVS, CDR2 FNYEAQ. CDR3 length: 14 amino acids. The trim removed 5 bases at V and 6 bases at J, leaving 6 bases unmatched.

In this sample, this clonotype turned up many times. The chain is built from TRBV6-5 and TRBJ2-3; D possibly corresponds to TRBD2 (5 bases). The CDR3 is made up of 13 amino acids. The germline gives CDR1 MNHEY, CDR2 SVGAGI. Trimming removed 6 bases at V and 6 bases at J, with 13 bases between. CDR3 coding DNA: TGTGCCAGCAGCCCTGGACTTGTGGATACGCAGTATTTT. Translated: CASSPGLVDTQYF.

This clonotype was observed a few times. This chain's CDR3 is CAISGPNGTGSSYEQYF. CDR3 sequence (DNA): TGTGCCATCAGTGGGCCAAACGGGACAGGGAGCTCCTACGAGCAGTACTTC. The chain combines TRBV10-3 with TRBJ2-7; 9 nucleotides agree with TRBD1. The CDR3 has 17 amino acids. Germline-derived CDR1 and CDR2 are ENHRY and SYGVKD. J lost 0 bases, V lost 4 bases, and 10 bases had no gene match.

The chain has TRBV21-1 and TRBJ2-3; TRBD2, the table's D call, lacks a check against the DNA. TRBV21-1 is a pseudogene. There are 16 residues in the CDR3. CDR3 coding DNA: TGTGCCAGCAGCAAAGCGACTAGCCCTAACACAGATACGCAGTATTTT. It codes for CASSKATSPNTDTQYF.

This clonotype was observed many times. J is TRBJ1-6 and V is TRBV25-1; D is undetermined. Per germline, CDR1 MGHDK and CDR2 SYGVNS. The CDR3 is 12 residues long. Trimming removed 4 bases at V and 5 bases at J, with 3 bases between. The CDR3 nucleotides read TGTGCCAGCAGTGGGAATAATTCACCCCTCCACTTT. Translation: CASSGNNSPLHF.

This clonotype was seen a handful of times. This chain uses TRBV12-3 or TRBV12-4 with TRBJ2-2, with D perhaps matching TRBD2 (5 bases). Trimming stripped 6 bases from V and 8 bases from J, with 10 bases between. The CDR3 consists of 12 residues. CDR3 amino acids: CASSPGRGELFF. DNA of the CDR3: TGTGCCAGCAGCCCGGGAAGAGGGGAGCTGTTTTTT.

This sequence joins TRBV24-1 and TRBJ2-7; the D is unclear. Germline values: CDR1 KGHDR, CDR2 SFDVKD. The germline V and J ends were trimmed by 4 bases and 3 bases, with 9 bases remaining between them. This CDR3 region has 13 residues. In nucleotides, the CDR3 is TGTGCCACCAGTGAAACTACAGACTACGAGCAGTACTTC. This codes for CATSETTDYEQYF.

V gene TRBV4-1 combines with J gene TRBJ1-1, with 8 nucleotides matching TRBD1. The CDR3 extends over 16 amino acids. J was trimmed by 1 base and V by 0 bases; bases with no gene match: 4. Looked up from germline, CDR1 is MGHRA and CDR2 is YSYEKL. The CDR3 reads CASSQEGTGWNTEAFF. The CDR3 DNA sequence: TGCGCCAGCAGCCAAGAGGGGACAGGCTGGAACACTGAAGCTTTCTTT.

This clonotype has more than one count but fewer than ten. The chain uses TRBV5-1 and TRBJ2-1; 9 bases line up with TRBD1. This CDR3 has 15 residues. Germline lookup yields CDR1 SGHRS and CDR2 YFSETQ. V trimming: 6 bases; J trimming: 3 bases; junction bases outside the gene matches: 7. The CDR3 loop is CASTLVGQGYNEQFF. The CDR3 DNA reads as TGCGCCAGCACCCTCGTGGGACAGGGCTACAATGAGCAGTTCTTC.

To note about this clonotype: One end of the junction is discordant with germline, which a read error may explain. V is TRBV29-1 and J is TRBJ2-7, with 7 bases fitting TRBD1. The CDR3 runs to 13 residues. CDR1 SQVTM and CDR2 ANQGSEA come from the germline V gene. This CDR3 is CSVEDDRDNEQYF. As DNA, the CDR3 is TGCAGCGTGGAAGATGACAGGGACAATGAGCAGTACTTC.

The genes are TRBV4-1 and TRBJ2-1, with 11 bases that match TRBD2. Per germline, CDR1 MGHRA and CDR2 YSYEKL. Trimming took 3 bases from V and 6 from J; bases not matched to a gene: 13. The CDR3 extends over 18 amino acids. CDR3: CASSQLIAGGLVGNEQFF. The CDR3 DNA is TGCGCCAGCAGCCAGCTTATAGCGGGGGGGCTGGTCGGCAATGAGCAGTTCTTC.

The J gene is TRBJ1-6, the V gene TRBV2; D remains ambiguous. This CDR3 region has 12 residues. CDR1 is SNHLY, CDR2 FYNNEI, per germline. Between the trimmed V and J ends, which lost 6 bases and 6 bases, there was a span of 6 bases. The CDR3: CASSVFNSPLHF. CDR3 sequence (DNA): TGTGCCAGCAGCGTTTTTAATTCACCCCTCCACTTT.

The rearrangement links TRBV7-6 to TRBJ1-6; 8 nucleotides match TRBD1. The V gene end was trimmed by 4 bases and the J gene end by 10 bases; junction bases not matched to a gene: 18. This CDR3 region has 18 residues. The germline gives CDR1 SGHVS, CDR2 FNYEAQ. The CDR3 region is CASSSGTGGTRRKSPLHF. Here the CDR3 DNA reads TGTGCCAGCAGCTCGGGAACAGGGGGTACGAGGCGAAAGTCACCCCTCCACTTT.

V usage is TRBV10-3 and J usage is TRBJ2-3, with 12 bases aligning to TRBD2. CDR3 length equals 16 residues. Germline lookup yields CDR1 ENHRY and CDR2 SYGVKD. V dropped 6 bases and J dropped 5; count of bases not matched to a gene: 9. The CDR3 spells CAIRLSTSGSEDTQYF. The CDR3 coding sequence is TGTGCCATCAGACTCTCGACTAGCGGGAGTGAAGATACGCAGTATTTT.

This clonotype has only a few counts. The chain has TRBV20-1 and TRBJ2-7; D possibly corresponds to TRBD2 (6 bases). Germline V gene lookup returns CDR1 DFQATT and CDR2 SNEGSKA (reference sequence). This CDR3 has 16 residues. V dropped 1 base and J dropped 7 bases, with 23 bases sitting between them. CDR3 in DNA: TGCAGTGCTAGAGCAGTGGGGGGAGTACAGACGAGGGAGCAGTACTTC. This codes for CSARAVGGVQTREQYF.

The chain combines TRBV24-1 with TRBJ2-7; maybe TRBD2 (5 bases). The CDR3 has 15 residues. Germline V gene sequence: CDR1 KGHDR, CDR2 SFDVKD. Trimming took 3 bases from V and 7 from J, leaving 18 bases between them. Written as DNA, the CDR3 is TGTGCCACCAGTGATACCGGGTCGGGAAGGAATGAGCAGTACTTC. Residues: CATSDTGSGRNEQYF.

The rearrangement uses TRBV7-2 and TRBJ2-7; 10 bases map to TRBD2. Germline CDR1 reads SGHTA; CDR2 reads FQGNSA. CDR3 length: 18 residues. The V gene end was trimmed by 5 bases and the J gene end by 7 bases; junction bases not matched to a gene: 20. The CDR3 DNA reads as TGTGCCAGCAGCCGCGGGGTTCTTCAGGCTAGCGGGAGTCCGGAGCAGTACTTC. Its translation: CASSRGVLQASGSPEQYF.

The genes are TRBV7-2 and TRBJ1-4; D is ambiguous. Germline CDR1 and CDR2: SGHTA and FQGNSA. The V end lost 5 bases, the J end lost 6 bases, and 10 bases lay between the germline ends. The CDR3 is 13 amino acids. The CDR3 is CASSVVPDEKLFF. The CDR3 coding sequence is TGTGCCAGCAGCGTAGTACCTGATGAAAAACTGTTTTTT.

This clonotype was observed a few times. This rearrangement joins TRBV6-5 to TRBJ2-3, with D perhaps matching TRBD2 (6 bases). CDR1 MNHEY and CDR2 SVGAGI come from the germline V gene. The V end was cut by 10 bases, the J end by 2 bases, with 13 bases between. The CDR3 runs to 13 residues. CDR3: CATRGGITDTQYF. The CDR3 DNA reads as TGTGCCACCCGTGGGGGGATCACAGATACGCAGTATTTT.